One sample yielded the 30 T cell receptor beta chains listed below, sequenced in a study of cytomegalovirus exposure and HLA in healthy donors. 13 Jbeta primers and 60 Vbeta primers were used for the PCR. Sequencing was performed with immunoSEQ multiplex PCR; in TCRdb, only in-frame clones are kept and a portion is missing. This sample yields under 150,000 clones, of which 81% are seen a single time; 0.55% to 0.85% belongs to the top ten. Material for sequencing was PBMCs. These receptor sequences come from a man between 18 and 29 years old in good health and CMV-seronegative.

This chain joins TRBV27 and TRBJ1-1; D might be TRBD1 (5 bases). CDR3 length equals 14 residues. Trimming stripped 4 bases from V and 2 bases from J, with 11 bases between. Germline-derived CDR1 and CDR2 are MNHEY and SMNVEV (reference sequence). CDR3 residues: CASSWVGGNTEAFF. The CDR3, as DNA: TGTGCCAGCAGTTGGGTGGGGGGTAACACTGAAGCTTTCTTT.

The CDR3 loop reads CASSESSRSYNEQFF. CDR3 sequence (DNA): TGTGCCAGCAGTGAATCTAGTCGCTCCTACAATGAGCAGTTCTTC. The chain employs TRBV25-1 and TRBJ2-1; D call uncertain. The germline CDR1 and CDR2 sequences are MGHDK and SYGVNS. This CDR3 contains 15 residues. V was clipped by 1 base and J by 0 bases, with 7 bases between them.

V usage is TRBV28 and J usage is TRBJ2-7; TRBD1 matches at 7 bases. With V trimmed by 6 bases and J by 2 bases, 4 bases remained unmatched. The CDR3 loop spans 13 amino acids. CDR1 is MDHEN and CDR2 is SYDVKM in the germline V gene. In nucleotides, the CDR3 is TGTGCCAGCAGGCCAGGGGGAACCTACGAGCAGTACTTC. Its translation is CASRPGGTYEQYF.

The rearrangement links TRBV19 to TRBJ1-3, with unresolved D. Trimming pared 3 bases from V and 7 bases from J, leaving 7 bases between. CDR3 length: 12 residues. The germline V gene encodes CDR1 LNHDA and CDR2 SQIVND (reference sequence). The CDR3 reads CASSMRRNTIYF. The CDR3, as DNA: TGTGCCAGTAGTATGCGGAGGAACACCATATATTTT.

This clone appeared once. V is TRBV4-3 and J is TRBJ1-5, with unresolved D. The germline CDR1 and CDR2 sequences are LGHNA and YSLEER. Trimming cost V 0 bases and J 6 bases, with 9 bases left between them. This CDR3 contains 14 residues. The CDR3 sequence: CASSQDYSSQPQHF. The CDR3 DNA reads TGCGCCAGCAGCCAAGACTACAGTTCTCAGCCCCAGCATTTT.

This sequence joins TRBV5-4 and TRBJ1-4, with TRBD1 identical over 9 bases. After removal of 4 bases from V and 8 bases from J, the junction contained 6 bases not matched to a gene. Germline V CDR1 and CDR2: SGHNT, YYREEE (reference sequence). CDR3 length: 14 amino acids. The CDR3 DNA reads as TGTGCCAGCAGCAACCGGGACAGGGACGAAAAACTGTTTTTT. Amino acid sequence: CASSNRDRDEKLFF.

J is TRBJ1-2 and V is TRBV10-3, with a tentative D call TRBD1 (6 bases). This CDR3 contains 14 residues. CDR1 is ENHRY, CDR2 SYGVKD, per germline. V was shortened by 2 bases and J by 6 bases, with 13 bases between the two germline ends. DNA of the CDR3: TGTGCCATCAGTGAGATAAGGGAGGGGGATGGCTACACCTTC. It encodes CAISEIREGDGYTF.

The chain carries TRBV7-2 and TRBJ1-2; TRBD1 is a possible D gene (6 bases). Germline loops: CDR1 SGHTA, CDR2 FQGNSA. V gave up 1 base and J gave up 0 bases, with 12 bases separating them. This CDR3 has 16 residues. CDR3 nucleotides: TGTGCCAGCAGCTTAGTGCGGGGGCGAACTAACTATGGCTACACCTTC. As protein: CASSLVRGRTNYGYTF.

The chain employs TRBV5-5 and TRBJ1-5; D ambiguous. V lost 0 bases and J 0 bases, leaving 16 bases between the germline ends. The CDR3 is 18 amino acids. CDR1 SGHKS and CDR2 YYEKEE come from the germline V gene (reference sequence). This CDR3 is CASSLVAGQPFSNQPQHF. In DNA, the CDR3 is TGTGCCAGCAGCTTGGTGGCAGGCCAACCCTTTAGCAATCAGCCCCAGCATTTT.

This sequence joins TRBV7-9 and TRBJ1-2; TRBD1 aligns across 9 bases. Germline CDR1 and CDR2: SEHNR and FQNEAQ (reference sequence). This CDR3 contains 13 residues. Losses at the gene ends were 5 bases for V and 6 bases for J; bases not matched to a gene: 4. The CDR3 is CASSRTGDDGYTF. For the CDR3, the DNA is TGTGCCAGCAGCCGGACAGGGGATGATGGCTACACCTTC.

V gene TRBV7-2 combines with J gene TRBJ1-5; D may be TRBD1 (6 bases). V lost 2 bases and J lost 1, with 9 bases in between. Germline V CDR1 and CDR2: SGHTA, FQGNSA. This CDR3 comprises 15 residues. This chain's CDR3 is CASSLYRGSNQPQHF. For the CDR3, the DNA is TGTGCCAGCAGCTTATATAGGGGGAGCAATCAGCCCCAGCATTTT.

CDR3 bases: TGTGCCAGCAGTCCAGCGGGGGGAAAAGAGACCCAGTACTTC. Protein sequence: CASSPAGGKETQYF. V usage is TRBV27 and J usage is TRBJ2-5; 9 bases align to TRBD2. The CDR3 is made up of 14 amino acids. The ends lost 5 bases at V and 3 bases at J; junction bases unmatched: 4. Germline V gene sequence: CDR1 MNHEY, CDR2 SMNVEV (reference sequence).

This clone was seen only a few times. The CDR3 is CASSAGLRPETQYF. The CDR3 nucleotides read TGTGCCAGCAGCGCAGGGTTGCGTCCAGAGACCCAGTACTTC. The V and J genes are TRBV5-6 and TRBJ2-5; D is perhaps TRBD1 (5 bases). Germline V lookup: CDR1 SGHDT, CDR2 YYEEEE. This CDR3 region has 14 residues. The ends were cut back, 4 bases at V and 4 bases at J, with 14 bases in the middle.

DNA for the CDR3: TGTGCCAGCAGCTTGGTCGGGGGGATTTTGGGCGGGGAGCTGTTTTTT. It translates to CASSLVGGILGGELFF. The gene calls are TRBV5-5 and TRBJ2-2, with 7 bases identical to TRBD2. Germline loops: CDR1 SGHKS, CDR2 YYEKEE (reference sequence). Germline trimming cut 0 bases from V and 7 bases from J; bases unmatched to any gene: 9. CDR3 length: 16 residues.

CDR3 DNA sequence: TGTGCTAGTGACAAACAGGGGGCGGTTGGCTACACCTTC. It is translated as CASDKQGAVGYTF. The genes are TRBV12-5 and TRBJ1-2, with 9 bases identical to TRBD1. The junction had 7 bases not matched to a gene; V was cut back by 7 bases and J by 7 bases. The V gene's germline CDR1 is LGHNT and CDR2 FRNRAP. The CDR3 spans 13 residues.

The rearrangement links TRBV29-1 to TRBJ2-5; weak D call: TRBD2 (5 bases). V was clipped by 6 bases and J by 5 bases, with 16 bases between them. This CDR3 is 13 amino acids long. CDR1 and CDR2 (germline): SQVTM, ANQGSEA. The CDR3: CSVTRPPGETQYF. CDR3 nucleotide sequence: TGCAGCGTGACGCGGCCTCCGGGGGAGACCCAGTACTTC. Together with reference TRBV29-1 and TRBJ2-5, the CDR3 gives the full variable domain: SAVISQKPSRDICQRGTSLTIQCQVDSQVTMMFWYRQQPGQSLTLIATANQGSEATYESGFVIDKFPISRPNLTFSTLTVSNMSPEDSSIYLCSVTRPPGETQYFGPGTRLLVL.

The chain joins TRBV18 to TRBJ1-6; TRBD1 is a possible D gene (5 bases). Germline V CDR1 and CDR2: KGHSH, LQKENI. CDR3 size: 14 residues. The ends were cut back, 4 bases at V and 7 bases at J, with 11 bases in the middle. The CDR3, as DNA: TGTGCCAGCTCACTAGACAGTTTAAATTCACCCCTCCACTTT. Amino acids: CASSLDSLNSPLHF.

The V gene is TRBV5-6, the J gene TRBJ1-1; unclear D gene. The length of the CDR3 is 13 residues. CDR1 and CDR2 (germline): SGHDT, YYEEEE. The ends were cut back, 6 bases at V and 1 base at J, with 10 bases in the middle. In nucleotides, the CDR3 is TGTGCCAGCAATCGACTCCCGAACACTGAAGCTTTCTTT. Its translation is CASNRLPNTEAFF.

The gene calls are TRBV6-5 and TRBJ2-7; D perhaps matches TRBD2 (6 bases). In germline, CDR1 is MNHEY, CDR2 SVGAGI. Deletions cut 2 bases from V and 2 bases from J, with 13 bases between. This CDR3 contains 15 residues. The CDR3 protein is CASSYLGRGTYEQYF. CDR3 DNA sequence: TGTGCCAGCAGTTACCTGGGACGGGGGACCTACGAGCAGTACTTC.

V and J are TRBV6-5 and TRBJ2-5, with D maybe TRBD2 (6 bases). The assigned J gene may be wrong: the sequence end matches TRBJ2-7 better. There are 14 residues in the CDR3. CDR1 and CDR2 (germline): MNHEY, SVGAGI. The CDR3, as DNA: TGTGCCAGCAGTCCGGGGGAGATGCCTGGCGAGCAGTACTTC. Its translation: CASSPGEMPGEQYF.

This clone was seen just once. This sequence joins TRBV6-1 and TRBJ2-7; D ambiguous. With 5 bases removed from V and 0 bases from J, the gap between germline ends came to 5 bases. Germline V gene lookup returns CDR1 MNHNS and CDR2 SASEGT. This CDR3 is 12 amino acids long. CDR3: CASSTGSYEQYF. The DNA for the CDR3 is TGTGCCAGCAGTACTGGCTCCTACGAGCAGTACTTC.

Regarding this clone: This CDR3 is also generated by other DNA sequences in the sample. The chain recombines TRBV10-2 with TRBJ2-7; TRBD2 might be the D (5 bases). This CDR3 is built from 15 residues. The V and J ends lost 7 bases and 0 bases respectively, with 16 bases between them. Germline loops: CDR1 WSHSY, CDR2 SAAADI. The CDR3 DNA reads TGCGCCAGCACCCCGTGGTTGGACTCCTCCTACGAGCAGTACTTC. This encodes CASTPWLDSSYEQYF.

CDR3 loop: CASSDMRENTGELFF. CDR3 in DNA: TGCGCCAGCAGTGATATGAGGGAGAACACCGGGGAGCTGTTTTTT. This sequence joins TRBV10-1 and TRBJ2-2, with a weak D call TRBD2 (5 bases). This CDR3 has 15 amino acids. The V end lost 3 bases, the J end lost 1 base, and 9 bases lay between the germline ends. Per the germline V gene, CDR1 is WNHNN and CDR2 is SYGVQD (reference sequence).

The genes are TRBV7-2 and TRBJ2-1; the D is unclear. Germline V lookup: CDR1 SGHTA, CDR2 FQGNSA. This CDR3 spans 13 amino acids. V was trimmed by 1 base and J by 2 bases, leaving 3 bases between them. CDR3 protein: CASSLVAYNEQFF. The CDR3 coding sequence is TGTGCCAGCAGCTTAGTCGCCTACAATGAGCAGTTCTTC.

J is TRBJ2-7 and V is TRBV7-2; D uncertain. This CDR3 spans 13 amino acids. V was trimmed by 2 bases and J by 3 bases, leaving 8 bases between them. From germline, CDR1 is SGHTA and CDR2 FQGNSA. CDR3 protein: CASSLSPGYEQYF. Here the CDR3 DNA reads TGTGCCAGCAGCTTATCTCCAGGCTACGAGCAGTACTTC.

The CDR3 DNA reads as TGTGCTAGTGGTTTGGTACCGTCGGGGTGGACAGAGGGACTAGCCCCAGATACGCAGTATTTT. Translated, it gives CASGLVPSGWTEGLAPDTQYF. The chain joins TRBV12-5 to TRBJ2-3; 9 nucleotides match TRBD2. This CDR3 spans 21 amino acids. V lost 0 bases and J lost 4; bases outside the gene matches: 20. Germline V gene sequence: CDR1 LGHNT, CDR2 FRNRAP.

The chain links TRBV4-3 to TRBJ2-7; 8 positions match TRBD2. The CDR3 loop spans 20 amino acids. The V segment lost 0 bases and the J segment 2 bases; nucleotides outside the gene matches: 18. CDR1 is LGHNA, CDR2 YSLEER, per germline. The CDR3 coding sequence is TGCGCCAGCAGCCAAGAAGTTGTAGCAGCGGGGGACACTCCAGCCTACGAGCAGTACTTC. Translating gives CASSQEVVAAGDTPAYEQYF.

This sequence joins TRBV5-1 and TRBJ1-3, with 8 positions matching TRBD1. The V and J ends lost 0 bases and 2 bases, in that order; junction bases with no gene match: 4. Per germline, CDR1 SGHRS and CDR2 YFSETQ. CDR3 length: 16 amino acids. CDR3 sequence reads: CASSLDGTGPGNTIYF. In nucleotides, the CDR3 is TGCGCCAGCAGCTTGGATGGGACAGGACCTGGAAACACCATATATTTT.

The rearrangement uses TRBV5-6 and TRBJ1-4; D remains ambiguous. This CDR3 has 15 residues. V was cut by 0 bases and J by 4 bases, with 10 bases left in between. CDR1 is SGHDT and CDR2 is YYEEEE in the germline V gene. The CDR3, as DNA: TGTGCCAGCAGCTTGGGGTGGACTAATAATGAAAAACTGTTTTTT. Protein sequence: CASSLGWTNNEKLFF. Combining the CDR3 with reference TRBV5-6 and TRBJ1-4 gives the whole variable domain DAGVTQSPTHLIKTRGQQVTLRCSPKSGHDTVSWYQQALGQGPQFIFQYYEEEERQRGNFPDRFSGHQFPNYSSELNVNALLLGDSALYLCASSLGWTNNEKLFFGSGTQLSVL.

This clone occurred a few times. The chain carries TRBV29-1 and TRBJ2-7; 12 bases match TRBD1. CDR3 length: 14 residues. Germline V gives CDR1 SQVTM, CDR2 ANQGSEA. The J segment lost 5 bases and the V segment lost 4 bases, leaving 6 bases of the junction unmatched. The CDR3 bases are TGCAGCGTTGCGGGAGGGACAGGGGGCAACGAGCAGTACTTC. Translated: CSVAGGTGGNEQYF.